This is a list of T cell receptor beta chains from one sample in a study of beta chain features in type 1 diabetes. Measured with immunoSEQ multiplex PCR; TCRdb has only the in-frame clones, and not every one. The top ten hold around 0.065% of the sample, which has around 430,000 clones, approximately 30% seen once. The sequenced sample was naive CD4+ T cells from blood. These receptor sequences come from a man aged 18 to 30 in good health. Each CDR3 is given with its conserved first and last residue. The D gene is left open where the match is weak. For some rows the clone size is stated as once, few or many, or as a class when expanded; others skip it.

CDR3nt: TGTGCCTGGAGTTCAAACCGGGAGCGCACCGGGGAGCTGTTTTTT
CDR3aa: CAWSSNRERTGELFF
v_gene: TRBV30
abundance: NA
j_gene: TRBJ2-2
d_gene: NA

CDR3nt: TGTGCCAGCAGTTCTCGACTAGCGGGAGGGTTCACAGATACGCAGTATTTT
CDR3aa: CASSSRLAGGFTDTQYF
v_gene: TRBV2
abundance: few
j_gene: TRBJ2-3
d_gene: TRBD2

CDR3nt: TGTGCCTGGGATCGGACTAGCGGTTCCTACGAGCAGTACTTC
CDR3aa: CAWDRTSGSYEQYF
v_gene: TRBV30
abundance: few
j_gene: TRBJ2-7
d_gene: TRBD2

CDR3nt: TGTGCCAGCAGACGACAGGGGATCAGCGAGCAGTACTTC
CDR3aa: CASRRQGISEQYF
v_gene: TRBV6-5
abundance: few
j_gene: TRBJ2-7
d_gene: TRBD1

CDR3nt: TGTGCCAGCAGCGGGGAACTAGCGGGGGAGACCCAGTACTTC
CDR3aa: CASSGELAGETQYF
v_gene: TRBV5-4
abundance: NA
j_gene: TRBJ2-5
d_gene: TRBD2

CDR3nt: TGCGCCAGCAGCCATCCGGGACTAGCGGGGACAAGCTCCTACGAGCAGTACTTC
CDR3aa: CASSHPGLAGTSSYEQYF
v_gene: TRBV5-1
abundance: few
j_gene: TRBJ2-7
d_gene: TRBD2

CDR3nt: TGTGCCAGCAGCAACTATGGCTACTCCCATGGCTACACCTTC
CDR3aa: CASSNYGYSHGYTF
v_gene: TRBV6-1
abundance: NA
j_gene: TRBJ1-2
d_gene: NA

CDR3nt: TGTGCCAGCAGCTATACCGGCTCTAGCACAGATACGCAGTATTTT
CDR3aa: CASSYTGSSTDTQYF
v_gene: TRBV7-2
abundance: few
j_gene: TRBJ2-3
d_gene: NA

CDR3nt: TGTGCCAGCAGACCAGCGGGAGGGCGAGAGACCCAGTACTTC
CDR3aa: CASRPAGGRETQYF
v_gene: TRBV7-9
abundance: NA
j_gene: TRBJ2-5
d_gene: TRBD2

CDR3nt: TGTGCCAGCAGAATTCGGACTAGCGGGCTGAACAATGAGCAGTTCTTC
CDR3aa: CASRIRTSGLNNEQFF
v_gene: TRBV4-2
abundance: NA
j_gene: TRBJ2-1
d_gene: TRBD2

CDR3nt: TGTGCCAGCTCAATGCTCCCCGCGGATACGCAGTATTTT
CDR3aa: CASSMLPADTQYF
v_gene: TRBV18
abundance: NA
j_gene: TRBJ2-3
d_gene: NA

CDR3nt: TGTGCCAGTAGTACCGGACTTGCCTACGAGCAGTACTTC
CDR3aa: CASSTGLAYEQYF
v_gene: TRBV19
abundance: few
j_gene: TRBJ2-7
d_gene: NA

CDR3nt: TGTGCCAGCAGAGCATCCGGGACATTGTATGGCTACACCTTC
CDR3aa: CASRASGTLYGYTF
v_gene: TRBV6-1
abundance: few
j_gene: TRBJ1-2
d_gene: NA

CDR3nt: TGTGCCAGCAGTTACTCTGGCCAGTCCAAAAACATTCAGTACTTC
CDR3aa: CASSYSGQSKNIQYF
v_gene: TRBV6-6
abundance: NA
j_gene: TRBJ2-4
d_gene: NA

CDR3nt: TGTGCCAGCAGCGTTAAGCGGGCCCGTCTCTCCTACAATGAGCAGTTCTTC
CDR3aa: CASSVKRARLSYNEQFF
v_gene: TRBV9
abundance: NA
j_gene: TRBJ2-1
d_gene: NA

CDR3nt: TGTGCCAGCAGCTCCGGGACAGCCTATGGCTACACCTTC
CDR3aa: CASSSGTAYGYTF
v_gene: TRBV7-2
abundance: NA
j_gene: TRBJ1-2
d_gene: TRBD1

CDR3nt: TGTGCCTGGAGGGGACCGCGGGGGGAAAAACTGTTTTTT
CDR3aa: CAWRGPRGEKLFF
v_gene: TRBV30
abundance: few
j_gene: TRBJ1-4
d_gene: NA

CDR3nt: TGTGCCAGCAGTTTATCCGACCCATACCTAAACAATGAGCAGTTCTTC
CDR3aa: CASSLSDPYLNNEQFF
v_gene: TRBV28
abundance: NA
j_gene: TRBJ2-1
d_gene: NA

CDR3nt: TGTGCCAGCAGCCTCGCGGCGGGGGTATCCTACGAGCAGTACTTC
CDR3aa: CASSLAAGVSYEQYF
v_gene: TRBV7-2
abundance: few
j_gene: TRBJ2-7
d_gene: TRBD2

CDR3nt: TGTGCCAGCTCACCGGACCAGGTGACTGAAGCTTTCTTT
CDR3aa: CASSPDQVTEAFF
v_gene: TRBV18
abundance: NA
j_gene: TRBJ1-1
d_gene: NA

CDR3nt: TGTGCCAGCAGCTTAGAGGGGTCTGGGGCCAACGTCCTGACTTTC
CDR3aa: CASSLEGSGANVLTF
v_gene: TRBV7-9
abundance: few
j_gene: TRBJ2-6
d_gene: NA

CDR3nt: TGTGCCAGCAGTGAAATTAGTGAGGACTATGGCTACACCTTC
CDR3aa: CASSEISEDYGYTF
v_gene: TRBV2
abundance: NA
j_gene: TRBJ1-2
d_gene: NA